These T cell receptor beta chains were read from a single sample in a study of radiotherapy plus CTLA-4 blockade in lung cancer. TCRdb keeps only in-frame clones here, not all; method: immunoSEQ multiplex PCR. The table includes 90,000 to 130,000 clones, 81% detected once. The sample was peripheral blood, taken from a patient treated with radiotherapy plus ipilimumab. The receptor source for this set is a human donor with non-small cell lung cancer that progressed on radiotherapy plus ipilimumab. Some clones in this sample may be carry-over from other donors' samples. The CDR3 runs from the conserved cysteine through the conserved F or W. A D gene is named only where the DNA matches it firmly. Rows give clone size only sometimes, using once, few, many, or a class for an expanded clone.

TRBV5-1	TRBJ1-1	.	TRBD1	CASSAGTGGTEAFF	TGCGCCAGCAGCGCCGGGACAGGTGGGACTGAAGCTTTCTTT
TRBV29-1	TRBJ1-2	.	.	CSVEDLGTIYGYTF	TGCAGCGTTGAAGATCTCGGGACAATCTATGGCTACACCTTC
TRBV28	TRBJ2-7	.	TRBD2	CASSQPSRGDYEQYF	TGTGCCAGCAGCCAACCATCGCGGGGGGACTACGAGCAGTACTTC
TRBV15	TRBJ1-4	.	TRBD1	CATSGELGQGYEKLFF	TGTGCCACCAGCGGCGAGCTTGGACAGGGGTATGAAAAACTGTTTTTT
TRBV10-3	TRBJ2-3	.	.	CAISTTGSRTDTQYF	TGTGCCATCAGCACTACAGGATCCCGCACAGATACGCAGTATTTT
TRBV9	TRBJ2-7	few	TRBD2	CASGLVPGGEQYF	TGTGCCAGCGGTTTGGTCCCGGGGGGTGAGCAGTACTTC
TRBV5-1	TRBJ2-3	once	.	CASSSVGTDTQYF	TGCGCCAGCAGCTCCGTGGGCACAGATACGCAGTATTTT
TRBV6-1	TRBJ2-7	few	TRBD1	CASSRQGPYEQYF	TGTGCCAGCAGTCGACAGGGACCCTACGAGCAGTACTTC
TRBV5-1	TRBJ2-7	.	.	CASSWQGTSYEQYF	TGCGCCAGCAGCTGGCAGGGGACCTCCTACGAGCAGTACTTC
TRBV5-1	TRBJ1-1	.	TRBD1	CASSYTGQGLTEAFF	TGCGCCAGCAGCTATACTGGACAGGGTCTCACTGAAGCTTTCTTT
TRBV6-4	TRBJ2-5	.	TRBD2	CASRNTSGGVQETQYF	TGTGCCAGCAGGAACACTAGCGGGGGGGTCCAAGAGACCCAGTACTTC
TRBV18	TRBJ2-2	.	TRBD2	CASSPASGATNTGELFF	TGTGCCAGCTCACCGGCTAGCGGGGCCACGAACACCGGGGAGCTGTTTTTT
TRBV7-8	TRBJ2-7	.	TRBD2	CASSLGTSAYEQYF	TGTGCCAGCAGCTTGGGGACTAGCGCGTACGAGCAGTACTTC
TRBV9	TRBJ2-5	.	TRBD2	CASSARGGGAVETQYF	TGTGCCAGCAGCGCGAGGGGCGGGGGGGCGGTAGAGACCCAGTACTTC
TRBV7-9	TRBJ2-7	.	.	CASSTRPYEQYF	TGTGCCAGCAGCACCCGCCCCTACGAGCAGTACTTC
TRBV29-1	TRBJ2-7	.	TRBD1	CSVEAYRGFSYEQYF	TGCAGCGTTGAAGCCTACAGGGGTTTCTCCTACGAGCAGTACTTC
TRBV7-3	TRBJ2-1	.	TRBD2	CASSFESGGSYNEQFF	TGTGCCAGCAGCTTCGAGAGCGGGGGCTCCTACAATGAGCAGTTCTTC
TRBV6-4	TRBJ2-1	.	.	CASSEEWSNEQFF	TGTGCCAGCAGTGAGGAGTGGAGCAATGAGCAGTTCTTC
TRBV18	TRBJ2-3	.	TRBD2	CASSPGTSPDTQYF	TGTGCCAGCTCACCCGGGACTAGCCCAGATACGCAGTATTTT
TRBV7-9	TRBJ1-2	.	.	CASSLVELRYGYTF	TGTGCCAGCAGCTTAGTAGAACTTCGATATGGCTACACCTTC
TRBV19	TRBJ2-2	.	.	CASSTSQGTSTGELFF	TGTGCCAGTAGTACCTCACAGGGTACGAGCACCGGGGAGCTGTTTTTT
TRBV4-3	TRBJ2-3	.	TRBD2	CASSQGGGWVGFADTQYF	TGCGCCAGCAGCCAAGGCGGGGGGTGGGTCGGGTTCGCAGATACGCAGTATTTT
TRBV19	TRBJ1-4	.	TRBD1	CASSIAGQGEKLFF	TGTGCCAGTAGTATTGCTGGACAGGGAGAAAAACTGTTTTTT
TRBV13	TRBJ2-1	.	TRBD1	CANSQREGTGAGNEQFF	TGTGCCAACAGCCAACGAGAGGGCACAGGGGCTGGCAATGAGCAGTTCTTC
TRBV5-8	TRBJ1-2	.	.	CASSYRTRPGYGYTF	TGTGCCAGCAGCTATCGAACTAGGCCGGGCTATGGCTACACCTTC
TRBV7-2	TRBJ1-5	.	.	CASSLDRFDQPQHF	TGTGCCAGCAGCTTAGACAGGTTCGATCAGCCCCAGCATTTT
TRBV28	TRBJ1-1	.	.	CASSLRTNTEAFF	TGTGCCAGCAGTTTGAGGACAAACACTGAAGCTTTCTTT
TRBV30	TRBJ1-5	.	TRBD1	CAWSVQGSQPQHF	TGTGCCTGGAGTGTACAGGGGAGCCAGCCCCAGCATTTT
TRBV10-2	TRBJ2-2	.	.	CASSEFGGRTGELFF	TGCGCCAGCAGTGAGTTTGGAGGACGGACCGGGGAGCTGTTTTTT